This is a list of T cell receptor beta chains from one sample in a study of shared clonotypes between healthy human individuals. Method: immunoSEQ multiplex PCR; TCRdb's copy keeps in-frame clones and lacks some. This repertoire shows roughly 2 million clones, about 94% found once; its top ten account for about 0.13%. The sequencing input was naive CD4+ T cells sorted from blood. The receptor source for this set is a man younger than 35 in good health. Both conserved end residues are part of each CDR3. Fields, in order: CDR3 length, V gene, CDR3 protein.

>20|TRBV7-2
CASSLASRERTSGAYNEQFF
>14|TRBV5-1
CASSFGQGSEKLFF
>14|TRBV5-4
CASSPGRTPVEQYF
>11|TRBV11-2
CASSFGRAMIF
>16|TRBV7-3
CASSPDGAGTPYEQYF
>19|TRBV4-2
CASSQAIPGQGAGFEKLFF
>14|TRBV18
CASSSVATNEKLFF
>15|TRBV19
CASSISGVSTDTQYF
>13|TRBV6-6
CASSWHINQPQHF
>15|TRBV7-8
CASSTDRVRRETQYF
>13|TRBV27
CASSPQGSGELFF